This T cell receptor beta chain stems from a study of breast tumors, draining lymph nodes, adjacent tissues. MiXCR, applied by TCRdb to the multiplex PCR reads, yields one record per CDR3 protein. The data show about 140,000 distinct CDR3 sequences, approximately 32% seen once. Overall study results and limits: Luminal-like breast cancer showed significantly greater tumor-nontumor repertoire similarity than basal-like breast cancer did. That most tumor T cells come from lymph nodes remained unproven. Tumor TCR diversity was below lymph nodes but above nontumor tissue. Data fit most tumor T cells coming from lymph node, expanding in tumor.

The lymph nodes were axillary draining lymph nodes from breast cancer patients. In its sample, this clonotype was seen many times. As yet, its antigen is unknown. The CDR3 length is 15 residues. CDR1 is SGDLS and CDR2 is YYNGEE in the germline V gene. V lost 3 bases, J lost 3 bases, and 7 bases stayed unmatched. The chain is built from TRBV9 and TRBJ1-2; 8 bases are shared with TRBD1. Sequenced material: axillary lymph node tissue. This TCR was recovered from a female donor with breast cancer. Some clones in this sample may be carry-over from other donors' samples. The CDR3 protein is CASSERPGQDYGYTF. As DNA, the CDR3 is TGTGCCAGCAGCGAGAGACCGGGACAGGACTATGGCTACACCTTC.